The clone carrying this TCR beta chain was counted at least ten times. Antigen specificity is unknown. Between the trimmed V and J ends, which lost 2 bases and 3 bases, there was a span of 10 bases. Germline lookup yields CDR1 MNHNS and CDR2 SASEGT. The CDR3 contains 14 residues. The sample is drawn from a study of regulatory T cells in long-lasting Graves disease. Building the TCR beta libraries relied on iRepertoire HTBI primers, and CDR3 regions underwent Arm-PCR. MiXCR, applied by TCRdb to the multiplex PCR reads, yields one record per CDR3 protein. The repertoire holds over 350,000 distinct CDR3 sequences, with roughly 15% as singletons. Study-wide results and limits: Study was limited to peripheral blood, excluding thyroid tissue. Accuracy may have been reduced by the small sample size.

The sample's time point: newly diagnosed GD, antithyroid drugs for less than 3 months. Generation of the TCR library employed RNA extracted from PBMCs. These data were also filed under a second study, of T cells in Graves' hyperthyroidism and ophthalmopathy. That study adds: Most clonotypes that expanded in the thyroid above 0.001 also showed up in blood. Ophthalmopathy was distinguished from stable hyperthyroidism by 13 V-J signatures.

This sequence originates from a woman aged 40 to 49 with Graves disease. This specimen was peripheral blood mononuclear cells (PBMCs), taken at new diagnosis, from a patient treated with antithyroid drugs. The V and J genes are TRBV6-1 and TRBJ1-1, with D perhaps TRBD1 (6 bases). CDR3 protein: CASSENRGYTEAFF. The CDR3 DNA sequence: TGTGCCAGCAGTGAAAATAGGGGGTACACTGAAGCTTTCTTT.